The 10 T cell receptor beta chains below all came from one sample that was sequenced in a study of blood T cell repertoires in COVID-19. Profiling relied on immunoSEQ multiplex PCR, and the TCRdb table lists in-frame clones only, not all of them. The sample lists 200,000 to 250,000 clones; approximately 80% were seen once. The material sequenced was peripheral blood. Receptors were obtained from a woman aged 18-29 years with acute or convalescent COVID-19.

V usage is TRBV19 and J usage is TRBJ1-4; D remains ambiguous. The V end lost 7 bases, the J end lost 11 bases, and 26 bases lay between the germline ends. The CDR3 length is 16 residues. Per the germline V gene, CDR1 is LNHDA and CDR2 is SQIVND (reference sequence). The CDR3 spells CASNPFGAAGKAKLFF. The CDR3 DNA sequence: TGTGCCAGTAACCCCTTCGGAGCGGCCGGAAAGGCGAAACTGTTTTTT.

This chain connects TRBV19 to TRBJ2-3; TRBD2 matches 7 bases. From germline, CDR1 is LNHDA and CDR2 SQIVND (reference sequence). Trimming took 3 bases from V and 3 from J; bases not matched to a gene: 9. The CDR3 extends over 16 amino acids. CDR3 sequence reads: CASSIGSGLPTDTQYF. The CDR3, as DNA: TGTGCCAGTAGTATTGGGTCGGGACTACCTACAGATACGCAGTATTTT.

The chain is built from TRBV18 and TRBJ2-7; D perhaps matches TRBD2 (5 bases). The V end lost 3 bases, the J end lost 1 base, and 13 bases lay between the germline ends. The CDR3 has 15 residues. The germline gives CDR1 KGHSH, CDR2 LQKENI. CDR3 coding DNA: TGTGCCAGCTCACCCTCTAGCAAGGGATCCTACGAGCAGTACTTC. Protein product: CASSPSSKGSYEQYF.

V usage is TRBV5-1 and J usage is TRBJ1-1; D might be TRBD1 (6 bases). CDR1 SGHRS and CDR2 YFSETQ come from the germline V gene. The CDR3 loop spans 16 amino acids. V was shortened by 0 bases and J by 4 bases, with 16 bases between the two germline ends. The chain's CDR3 is CASSLEAGQGPTEAFF. The DNA for the CDR3 is TGCGCCAGCAGCTTGGAGGCTGGTCAGGGGCCCACTGAAGCTTTCTTT.

The chain links TRBV9 to TRBJ1-6; no firm D call. Trimming pared 4 bases from V and 11 bases from J, leaving 16 bases between. The CDR3 has 14 amino acids. CDR1 and CDR2 from the germline V gene are SGDLS and YYNGEE. CDR3 residues: CASSSRPSQTPLHF. The CDR3 DNA is TGTGCCAGCAGCTCTCGACCCTCACAGACACCCCTCCACTTT.

CDR3: CASSPGVSQPQHF. The CDR3 nucleotides read TGTGCCAGCAGTCCAGGGGTAAGTCAGCCCCAGCATTTT. This chain joins TRBV3-1 (or the pseudogene TRBV3-2) and TRBJ1-5; tentatively, D is TRBD1 (6 bases). Per germline, CDR1 LGHDT and CDR2 YNNKEL (reference sequence). The CDR3 has 13 amino acids. Trimming removed 6 bases at V and 6 bases at J, with 12 bases between.

Note on this clone: The junction and the germline gene differ at one end; a read error may be behind it. This sequence joins TRBV7-7 and TRBJ2-1; the D is unclear. Germline V lookup: CDR1 SSHAT, CDR2 FNYEAQ (reference sequence). The CDR3 has 13 residues. CDR3 coding DNA: TGTGCTAGCAGCTGGGCAAACGGCGATGAGCAGTTCTTC. Encoded protein: CASSWANGDEQFF.

This chain connects TRBV28 to TRBJ2-3; no definite D call. V lost 6 bases and J 2 bases, leaving 3 bases between the germline ends. In germline, CDR1 is MDHEN, CDR2 SYDVKM. The CDR3 length is 11 residues. The CDR3, as DNA: TGTGCCAGCAGCCTCACAGATACGCAGTATTTT. This codes for CASSLTDTQYF.

The V and J genes are TRBV27 and TRBJ2-1, with 12 positions matching TRBD2. The CDR3 is 19 residues long. Germline trimming cut 5 bases from V and 2 bases from J; bases unmatched to any gene: 13. Per the germline V gene, CDR1 is MNHEY and CDR2 is SMNVEV (reference sequence). The CDR3 loop is CASSTRLAGVEWTYNEQFF. The DNA for the CDR3 is TGTGCCAGCAGTACCCGACTAGCGGGGGTCGAGTGGACCTACAATGAGCAGTTCTTC.

The chain couples TRBV2 to TRBJ2-5; 7 bases are a match to TRBD2. CDR1 SNHLY and CDR2 FYNNEI come from the germline V gene. This CDR3 spans 15 amino acids. V trimming: 8 bases; J trimming: 2 bases; junction bases outside the gene matches: 11. The CDR3: CASEKLAVPQETQYF. CDR3 sequence (DNA): TGTGCCAGCGAAAAGCTAGCGGTCCCACAAGAGACCCAGTACTTC. The full variable domain, with the rest looked up from reference TRBV2 and TRBJ2-5, is EPEVTQTPSHQVTQMGQEVILRCVPISNHLYFYWYRQILGQKVEFLVSFYNNEISEKSEIFDDQFSVERPDGSNFTLKIRSTKLEDSAMYFCASEKLAVPQETQYFGPGTRLLVL.